What follows is one TCR beta chain and its context. This CDR3 contains 16 residues. With V trimmed by 4 bases and J by 9 bases, 8 bases remained unmatched. CDR1 is MRHNA, CDR2 SNTAGT, per germline. This record comes from a study of shared clonotypes between healthy human individuals. Deep-level running was used for the assay. The genomic DNA of each subset was split evenly across several immunoSEQ plates. Original analysis: There were no quality scores in the junction-only immunoSEQ sequences, so filtering differed. Using immunoSEQ multiplex PCR, the repertoire was profiled, and TCRdb retains in-frame clones only, with some absent. That table supplies the V and J calls and clone size; D and trimming were determined from the DNA. In the table there are about a million clones, 75% of which are singletons.

The clonotype originates from a man aged 18 to 30 in good health. Sequencing input: memory CD4+ T cells sorted from blood. The subset here: CD45RA-negative fraction. The V gene is TRBV6-4, the J gene TRBJ2-1; 14 bases are a match to TRBD2. This CDR3 reads CASSAGTSGRVTEQFF. In DNA, the CDR3 is TGTGCCAGCAGTGCCGGGACTAGCGGGAGAGTCACTGAGCAGTTCTTC.